This T cell receptor (beta chain) was sequenced for a study of blood T cell repertoires in COVID-19. Study-wide background: Spain, Italy and the United States supplied samples that represented acute and convalescent COVID-19. Sample material is recorded as cDNA or gDNA derived from T cells, B-cell-depleted T cells, or PBMCs.

Trimming removed 4 bases from V and 9 bases from J; junction bases left unmatched: 8. The germline V gene encodes CDR1 SGHRS and CDR2 YFSETQ. The CDR3 spans 14 residues. Seattle's enrolled individuals joined amid active infection and were then monitored longitudinally. As processed by the authors: By means of reference gene primer amplification, nucleated cell counts were estimated. Profiling relied on immunoSEQ multiplex PCR, and the TCRdb table lists in-frame clones only, not all of them. The V and J calls and clone size are taken from that table; D and trimming were inferred from the DNA. The top ten clones hold roughly 10% of a sample with 180,000 or so clones, about 81% of them seen once.

The rearrangement uses TRBV5-1 and TRBJ2-1; TRBD1 matches at 9 bases. Sequencing was carried out using peripheral blood. The TCR was taken from a woman over 75 with COVID-19, enrolled during active disease. The CDR3 region is CASSPQGAWGEQFF. The CDR3 region has the DNA TGCGCCAGCAGCCCACAGGGGGCCTGGGGTGAGCAGTTCTTC.